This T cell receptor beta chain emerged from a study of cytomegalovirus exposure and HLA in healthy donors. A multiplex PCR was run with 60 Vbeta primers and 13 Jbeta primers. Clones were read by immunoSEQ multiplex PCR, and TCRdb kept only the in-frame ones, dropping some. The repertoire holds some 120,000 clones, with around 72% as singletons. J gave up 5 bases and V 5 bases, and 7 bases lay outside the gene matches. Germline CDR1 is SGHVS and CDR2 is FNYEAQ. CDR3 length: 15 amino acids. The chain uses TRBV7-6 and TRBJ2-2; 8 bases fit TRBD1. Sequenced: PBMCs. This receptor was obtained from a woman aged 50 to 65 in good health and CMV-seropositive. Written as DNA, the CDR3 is TGTGCCAGCAGCCGCGGACAGGGCGGGACCGGGGAGCTGTTTTTT. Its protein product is CASSRGQGGTGELFF.